The 11 T cell receptor beta chains reported below all come from one sample, sequenced in a study of T cell responses to AZD1222 COVID-19 vaccine. Sequencing was performed with immunoSEQ multiplex PCR; in TCRdb, only in-frame clones are kept and a portion is missing. Among just under 75,000 clones listed, roughly 75% were seen once. Sequenced here: peripheral blood, sampled 28 days after the second AZD1222 dose. These TCRs come from an adult who received the AZD1222 COVID-19 vaccine.

V gene TRBV6-6 combines with J gene TRBJ2-3; D remains unclear. In germline, CDR1 is MNHNY, CDR2 SVGAGI (reference sequence). V was trimmed by 6 bases and J by 3 bases, leaving 10 bases between them. The CDR3 is made up of 13 amino acids. CDR3 in amino acids: CASRKGSTDTQYF. The CDR3 DNA sequence: TGTGCCAGCAGGAAGGGTTCAACAGATACGCAGTATTTT.

The rearrangement joins TRBV5-5 to TRBJ2-7, with TRBD2 as a possible D gene (6 bases). The V and J ends lost 4 bases and 6 bases respectively, with 17 bases between them. The CDR3 is 14 amino acids. Germline assignment: CDR1 SGHKS and CDR2 YYEKEE (reference sequence). The CDR3 sequence is CASSRDRGITEQYF. The DNA of the CDR3 is TGTGCCAGCAGCCGGGACCGCGGGATTACCGAGCAGTACTTC.

Only a few counts were recorded for this clone. The rearrangement joins TRBV9 to TRBJ1-1, with D possibly being TRBD1 (5 bases). This CDR3 is built from 13 residues. CDR1 and CDR2 (germline): SGDLS, YYNGEE. V was pared by 4 bases and J by 1 base, with 8 bases between. The CDR3 is CASSITGNTEAFF. CDR3 in DNA: TGTGCCAGCAGCATAACAGGGAACACTGAAGCTTTCTTT.

This rearrangement joins TRBV30 to TRBJ2-3, with 9 bases matching TRBD1. V lost 4 bases to trimming and J lost 3 bases; unmatched junction nucleotides: 5. This CDR3 region has 14 residues. The germline gives CDR1 GTSNPN, CDR2 SVGIG (reference sequence). The CDR3 coding sequence is TGTGCCTGGAAGGTGGACAGGGGTACAGATACGCAGTATTTT. Protein sequence: CAWKVDRGTDTQYF.

This clone has just one count. The J gene is TRBJ2-1, the V gene TRBV7-9, with TRBD2 identical over 8 bases. The CDR3 spans 16 residues. CDR1 is SEHNR, CDR2 FQNEAQ, per germline (reference sequence). Unmatched junction bases numbered 9, after V lost 4 bases and J lost 4 bases. CDR3: CASSSGLVFSYNEQFF. The CDR3, as DNA: TGTGCCAGCAGCTCGGGACTAGTGTTCTCTTACAATGAGCAGTTCTTC. Full variable domain (missing parts from reference TRBV7-9 and TRBJ2-1): DTGVSQNPRHKITKRGQNVTFRCDPISEHNRLYWYRQTLGQGPEFLTYFQNEAQLEKSRLLSDRFSAERPKGSFSTLEIQRTEQGDSAMYLCASSSGLVFSYNEQFFGPGTRLTVL.

The chain recombines TRBV19 with TRBJ2-6; 8 bases line up with TRBD1. Germline CDR1 reads LNHDA; CDR2 reads SQIVND (reference sequence). The CDR3 is 15 amino acids. Unmatched junction bases numbered 1, after V lost 4 bases and J lost 2 bases. The CDR3 region has the DNA TGTGCCAGTAGTAAGGACAGGGCTGGGGCCAACGTCCTGACTTTC. Protein: CASSKDRAGANVLTF.

This clone appeared a few times. The chain joins TRBV19 to TRBJ1-3; D is possibly TRBD1 (5 bases). CDR3 length: 16 amino acids. Germline V gene data show CDR1 as LNHDA and CDR2 as SQIVND (reference sequence). Trimming shortened V by 3 bases and J by 0 bases, and 12 bases separated the two germline ends. CDR3 amino acids: CASSIGDLGSGNTIYF. In DNA, the CDR3 is TGTGCCAGTAGTATCGGGGACCTCGGCTCTGGAAACACCATATATTTT.

This chain connects TRBV25-1 to TRBJ1-5; no reliable D call. The CDR3 runs to 14 residues. V lost 3 bases to trimming and J lost 9 bases, with 15 bases between them. Per germline, CDR1 MGHDK and CDR2 SYGVNS. As DNA, the CDR3 is TGTGCCAGCAGTGATCTTGCAGACACCACGCCCCAGCATTTT. Translation gives CASSDLADTTPQHF.

Points on this clone: Other DNA sequences of this sample code for an identical CDR3. The chain couples TRBV28 to TRBJ2-7, with 10 nucleotides matching TRBD1. CDR3 length: 13 residues. The V gene's germline CDR1 is MDHEN and CDR2 SYDVKM. V lost 6 bases and J lost 4; bases outside the gene matches: 3. Here the CDR3 DNA reads TGTGCCAGCAGAACGGGACAGGGGTACGAGCAGTACTTC. It specifies CASRTGQGYEQYF.

The V call is TRBV10-1, the J call TRBJ2-3, with D perhaps matching TRBD2 (6 bases). The CDR3 is made up of 16 amino acids. Deletions cut 8 bases from V and 2 bases from J, with 20 bases between. Germline assignment: CDR1 WNHNN and CDR2 SYGVQD (reference sequence). CDR3 sequence (DNA): TGCGCCAGCTCGCCCCTCCCGGGCGGGGTCACAGATACGCAGTATTTT. This sequence encodes CASSPLPGGVTDTQYF.

The CDR3 loop reads CASSQDPSGGAYNEQFF. CDR3 coding DNA: TGTGCCAGCAGCCAAGACCCTAGCGGGGGGGCCTACAATGAGCAGTTCTTC. This chain joins TRBV4-2 and TRBJ2-1; TRBD2 agrees at 12 bases. CDR3 length: 17 amino acids. Germline V gene lookup returns CDR1 LGHNA and CDR2 YNFKEQ. V was clipped by 0 bases and J by 2 bases; unmatched bases: 2.